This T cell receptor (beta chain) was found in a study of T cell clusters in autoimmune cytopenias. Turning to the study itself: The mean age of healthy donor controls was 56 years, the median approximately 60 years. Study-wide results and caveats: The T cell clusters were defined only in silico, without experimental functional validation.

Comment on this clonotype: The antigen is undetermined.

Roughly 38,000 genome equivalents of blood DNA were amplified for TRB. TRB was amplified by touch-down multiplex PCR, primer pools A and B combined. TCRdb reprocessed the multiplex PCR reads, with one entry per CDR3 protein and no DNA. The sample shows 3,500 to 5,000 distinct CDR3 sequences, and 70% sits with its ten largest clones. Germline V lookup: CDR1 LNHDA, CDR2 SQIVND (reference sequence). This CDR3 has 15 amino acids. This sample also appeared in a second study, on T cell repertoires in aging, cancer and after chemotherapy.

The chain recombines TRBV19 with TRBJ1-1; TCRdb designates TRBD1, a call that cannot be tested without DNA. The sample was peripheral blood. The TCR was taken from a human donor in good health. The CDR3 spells CASSSSDRGDTEAFF.